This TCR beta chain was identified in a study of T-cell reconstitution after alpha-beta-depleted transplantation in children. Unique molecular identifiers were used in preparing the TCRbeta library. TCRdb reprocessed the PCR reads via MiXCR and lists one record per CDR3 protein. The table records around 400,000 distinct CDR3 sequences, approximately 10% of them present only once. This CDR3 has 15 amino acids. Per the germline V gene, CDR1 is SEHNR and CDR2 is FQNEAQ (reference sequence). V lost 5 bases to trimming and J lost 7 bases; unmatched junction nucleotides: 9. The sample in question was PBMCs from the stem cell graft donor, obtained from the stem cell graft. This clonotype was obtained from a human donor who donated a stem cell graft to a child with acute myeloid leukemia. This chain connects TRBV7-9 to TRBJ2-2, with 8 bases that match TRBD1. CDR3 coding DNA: TGTGCCAGCAGCCCTACGGACAGGGTGGACGGGGAGCTGTTTTTT. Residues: CASSPTDRVDGELFF.